Shown below are 23 T cell receptor beta chains from a single sample sequenced in a study of blood T cell repertoires in COVID-19. Here immunoSEQ multiplex PCR was the method, and the copy in TCRdb shows in-frame clones only, minus some. The table records roughly 240,000 clones, roughly 83% of them present only once. Specimen: PBMCs or T cells enriched from blood (not recorded which). The source is a woman between 45 and 60 years old who had recovered from COVID-19.

The chain links TRBV6-5 to TRBJ2-3; 10 bases are a match to TRBD1. The CDR3 contains 14 residues. Germline V CDR1 and CDR2: MNHEY, SVGAGI. Germline trimming cut 3 bases from V and 14 bases from J; bases unmatched to any gene: 11. Here the CDR3 reads CASSYRSPDRGLYF. The CDR3 DNA reads as TGTGCCAGCAGTTATCGCTCCCCGGACAGGGGGTTGTATTTT.

The chain joins TRBV19 to TRBJ2-3; 7 nucleotides agree with TRBD1. V trimming: 5 bases; J trimming: 2 bases; junction bases outside the gene matches: 7. CDR1 is LNHDA, CDR2 SQIVND, per germline (reference sequence). CDR3 length: 15 residues. The CDR3 sequence: CASSEQQGSTDTQYF. CDR3 in DNA: TGTGCCAGTAGTGAACAACAGGGGTCCACAGATACGCAGTATTTT.

V is TRBV6-5 and J is TRBJ2-7, with 9 bases lining up with TRBD2. The CDR3 is 14 amino acids. Germline CDR1 reads MNHEY; CDR2 reads SVGAGI. The V segment lost 8 bases and the J segment 2 bases; nucleotides outside the gene matches: 7. The CDR3, as DNA: TGTGCCAGCGCGGGGGGGCCCGCAGCCTACGAGCAGTACTTC. It codes for CASAGGPAAYEQYF.

Of note for this clone: The junction shows a germline mismatch at one end, possibly a read error. The chain is built from TRBV4-1 and TRBJ2-7; D may be TRBD1 (7 bases). This CDR3 is 12 amino acids long. The germline V gene encodes CDR1 MGHRA and CDR2 YSYEKL. The CDR3, as DNA: TGCGCCAGCAGCCAAGATGGGGGGACAGTGGACTTC. It specifies CASSQDGGTVDF.

The chain uses TRBV3-1 (or the pseudogene TRBV3-2) and TRBJ2-1; D is possibly TRBD1 (5 bases). The CDR3 has 19 residues. Germline CDR1 reads LGHDT; CDR2 reads YNNKEL (reference sequence). V was trimmed by 1 base and J by 3 bases, leaving 22 bases between them. CDR3: CASSQGMGKKGSYYNEQFF. The CDR3 DNA reads as TGTGCCAGCAGCCAAGGAATGGGTAAGAAGGGGTCCTACTACAATGAGCAGTTCTTC.

This chain uses TRBV28 with TRBJ2-5, with 7 bases identical to TRBD1. J lost 1 base, V lost 3 bases, and 2 bases had no gene match. Germline V lookup: CDR1 MDHEN, CDR2 SYDVKM. This CDR3 region has 14 residues. The CDR3 sequence is CASSLYRGQETQYF. CDR3 nucleotides: TGTGCCAGCAGTTTGTACAGGGGCCAAGAGACCCAGTACTTC.

V gene TRBV9 combines with J gene TRBJ1-2; D might be TRBD1 (5 bases). This CDR3 has 16 amino acids. V lost 0 bases and J lost 3, with 15 bases in between. Germline assignment: CDR1 SGDLS and CDR2 YYNGEE. Here the CDR3 DNA reads TGTGCCAGCAGCGTAGACCCCCGGGGGATCGACTATGGCTACACCTTC. This gives the protein CASSVDPRGIDYGYTF. Complete variable domain (other parts from reference TRBV9 and TRBJ1-2): DSGVTQTPKHLITATGQRVTLRCSPRSGDLSVYWYQQSLDQGLQFLIQYYNGEERAKGNILERFSAQQFPDLHSELNLSSLELGDSALYFCASSVDPRGIDYGYTFGSGTRLTVV.

This clone has just one count. The chain is built from TRBV13 and TRBJ2-1, with TRBD2 matching over 11 bases. CDR1 and CDR2 (germline): PRHDT, FYEKMQ (reference sequence). The CDR3 has 20 amino acids. J was trimmed by 7 bases and V by 4 bases; bases with no gene match: 21. CDR3 DNA: TGTGCCAGCAGCTCGTGGGACAGGGCTGGGACTAGCGGAGGTCGAAATGAGCAGTTCTTC. It encodes CASSSWDRAGTSGGRNEQFF.

This rearrangement joins TRBV5-1 to TRBJ1-3; 7 bases align to TRBD1. The CDR3 has 16 residues. The V and J ends lost 0 bases and 0 bases, in that order; junction bases with no gene match: 3. Germline V lookup: CDR1 SGHRS, CDR2 YFSETQ. The CDR3 here is CASSLDPGGSGNTIYF. The CDR3 region has the DNA TGCGCCAGCAGCTTGGACCCAGGGGGCTCTGGAAACACCATATATTTT. The full variable domain, in which reference TRBV5-1 and TRBJ1-3 provide the parts outside the CDR3, is KAGVTQTPRYLIKTRGQQVTLSCSPISGHRSVSWYQQTPGQGLQFLFEYFSETQRNKGNFPGRFSGRQFSNSRSEMNVSTLELGDSALYLCASSLDPGGSGNTIYFGEGSWLTVV.

This chain connects TRBV5-1 to TRBJ2-1; a weak D match, TRBD1 (6 bases). Germline-derived CDR1 and CDR2 are SGHRS and YFSETQ. The CDR3 extends over 13 amino acids. Trimming stripped 5 bases from V and 4 bases from J, with 10 bases between. This CDR3 is CASREDSYNEQFF. The CDR3 DNA follows: TGCGCCAGCAGGGAGGACAGTTACAATGAGCAGTTCTTC.

The V and J genes are TRBV6-5 and TRBJ1-2; possibly TRBD1 for D (6 bases). Looked up from germline, CDR1 is MNHEY and CDR2 is SVGAGI. Trimming shortened V by 6 bases and J by 8 bases, and 19 bases separated the two germline ends. The CDR3 loop spans 14 amino acids. Here the CDR3 reads CASSLEGGAGGYTF. In nucleotides, the CDR3 is TGTGCCAGCAGCTTAGAAGGGGGAGCGGGAGGCTACACCTTC.

This clone was observed a few times. The rearrangement joins TRBV18 to TRBJ2-7; D gene uncertain. From germline, CDR1 is KGHSH and CDR2 LQKENI. V was pared by 0 bases and J by 2 bases, with 8 bases between. CDR3 length: 14 amino acids. The DNA for the CDR3 is TGTGCCAGCTCACCACCAATATTTACCTACGAGCAGTACTTC. Amino acid sequence: CASSPPIFTYEQYF.

CDR3 sequence reads: CAINTGGEGYEQYF. The CDR3, as DNA: TGTGCCATCAACACAGGGGGCGAGGGCTACGAGCAGTACTTC. This chain links TRBV10-3 with TRBJ2-7, with 9 positions matching TRBD1. The V segment lost 7 bases and the J segment 3 bases; nucleotides outside the gene matches: 7. Germline CDR1 reads ENHRY; CDR2 reads SYGVKD. CDR3 size: 14 residues.

Notes on this clone: The junction and the germline gene differ at one end; a read error may be behind it. The V gene is TRBV5-4, the J gene TRBJ2-7; D possibly corresponds to TRBD2 (6 bases). The germline V gene has CDR1 SGHNT and CDR2 YYREEE (reference sequence). The CDR3 runs 13 residues. CDR3 amino acids: CASRLAGKYEQYF. As DNA, the CDR3 is TGTGCCAGCAGGTTGGCGGGGAAGTACGAGCAGTACTTC.

The chain links TRBV19 to TRBJ2-3; 9 nucleotides match TRBD2. V shed 8 bases, J shed 3 bases, and the junction held 6 bases outside the gene matches. In germline, CDR1 is LNHDA, CDR2 SQIVND (reference sequence). There are 14 residues in the CDR3. CDR3 in amino acids: CASCLAGFTDTQYF. CDR3 DNA: TGTGCCAGTTGCCTAGCGGGGTTTACAGATACGCAGTATTTT.

The chain joins TRBV19 to TRBJ2-1; TRBD1 aligns across 10 bases. The V segment lost 5 bases and the J segment 2 bases; nucleotides outside the gene matches: 6. CDR1 is LNHDA and CDR2 is SQIVND in the germline V gene (reference sequence). The CDR3 loop spans 16 amino acids. CDR3 sequence (DNA): TGTGCCAGTAGTCCCCGGGACAGGGGAACCTACAATGAGCAGTTCTTC. Translation gives CASSPRDRGTYNEQFF.

This chain joins TRBV4-2 and TRBJ2-1; a possible D gene is TRBD2 (6 bases). Germline V gives CDR1 LGHNA, CDR2 YNFKEQ. The CDR3 has 18 amino acids. Trimming removed 1 base from V and 5 bases from J, with 21 bases in between. The CDR3 here is CASSQVDGSVFFHNEQFF. The CDR3 nucleotides read TGTGCCAGCAGCCAAGTTGACGGGAGTGTCTTTTTCCACAATGAGCAGTTCTTC.

The CDR3 nucleotides read TGTGCCTGGAGTGACCAGACAAACTATGGCTACACCTTC. This codes for CAWSDQTNYGYTF. V and J are TRBV30 and TRBJ1-2; D unresolved. Per germline, CDR1 GTSNPN and CDR2 SVGIG (reference sequence). The germline V and J ends were trimmed by 1 base and 2 bases, with 8 bases remaining between them. CDR3 length equals 13 residues. The complete variable domain, with remaining parts taken from reference TRBV30 and TRBJ1-2, reads SQTIHQWPATLVQPVGSPLSLECTVEGTSNPNLYWYRQAAGRGLQLLFYSVGIGQISSEVPQNLSASRPQDRQFILSSKKLLLSDSGFYLCAWSDQTNYGYTFGSGTRLTVV.

V and J are TRBV7-2 and TRBJ2-5, with D possibly TRBD1 on 6 matching bases. This CDR3 is 14 amino acids long. Germline assignment: CDR1 SGHTA and CDR2 FQGNSA. Trimming removed 7 bases at V and 5 bases at J, with 17 bases between. The CDR3 spells CASTGRGRRETQYF. CDR3 nucleotide sequence: TGTGCCAGCACCGGAAGGGGGAGAAGGGAGACCCAGTACTTC.

The V and J genes are TRBV19 and TRBJ2-7; the match to TRBD1 covers 8 bases. CDR1 and CDR2 (germline): LNHDA, SQIVND (reference sequence). V lost 3 bases and J lost 0; bases outside the gene matches: 4. CDR3 size: 15 residues. The CDR3 spells CASSIDRGLSYEQYF. CDR3 coding DNA: TGTGCCAGTAGTATCGACAGGGGCCTCTCCTACGAGCAGTACTTC. The full variable domain, completed using reference TRBV19 and TRBJ2-7, is DGGITQSPKYLFRKEGQNVTLSCEQNLNHDAMYWYRQDPGQGLRLIYYSQIVNDFQKGDIAEGYSVSREKKESFPLTVTSAQKNPTAFYLCASSIDRGLSYEQYFGPGTRLTVT.

The chain has TRBV19 and TRBJ2-1, with TRBD2 matching over 10 bases. Germline CDR1 LNHDA, CDR2 SQIVND (reference sequence). CDR3 length equals 14 residues. V was clipped by 5 bases and J by 7 bases; unmatched bases: 5. The CDR3 DNA reads as TGTGCCAGTAGTGTCGGGACTAGCGCTAATGAGCAGTTCTTC. This gives the protein CASSVGTSANEQFF.

The chain links TRBV28 to TRBJ2-7; D perhaps matches TRBD1 (6 bases). The CDR3 extends over 13 amino acids. With 8 bases removed from V and 0 bases from J, the gap between germline ends came to 11 bases. Germline values: CDR1 MDHEN, CDR2 SYDVKM. CDR3 nucleotide sequence: TGTGCCAGCCAGGGGCCCATCTCCTACGAGCAGTACTTC. Translation: CASQGPISYEQYF.

The chain combines TRBV6-5 with TRBJ1-6; D possibly corresponds to TRBD1 (5 bases). Trimming removed 6 bases at V and 6 bases at J, with 15 bases between. CDR3 length: 15 residues. CDR1 and CDR2 (germline): MNHEY, SVGAGI. The CDR3 loop reads CASRDTSRPNSPLHF. The DNA of the CDR3 is TGTGCCAGCAGGGACACTTCGAGGCCTAATTCACCCCTCCACTTT.